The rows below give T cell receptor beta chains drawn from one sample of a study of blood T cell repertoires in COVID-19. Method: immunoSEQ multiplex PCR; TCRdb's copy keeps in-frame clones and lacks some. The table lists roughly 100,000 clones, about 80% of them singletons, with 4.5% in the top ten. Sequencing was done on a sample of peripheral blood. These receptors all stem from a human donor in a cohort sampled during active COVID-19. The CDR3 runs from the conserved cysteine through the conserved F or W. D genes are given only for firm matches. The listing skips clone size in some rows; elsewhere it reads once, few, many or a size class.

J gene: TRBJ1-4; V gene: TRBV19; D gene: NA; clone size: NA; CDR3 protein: CASSPTVTNEKLFF; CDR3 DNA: TGTGCCAGTAGCCCCACGGTAACTAATGAAAAACTGTTTTTT
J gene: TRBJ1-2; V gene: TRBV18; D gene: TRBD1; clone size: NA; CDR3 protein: CASSPTWTGNGYTF; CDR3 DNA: TGTGCCAGCTCACCAACCTGGACAGGGAATGGCTACACCTTC
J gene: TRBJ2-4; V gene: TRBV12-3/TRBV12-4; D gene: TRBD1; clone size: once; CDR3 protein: CASSGDRDSIQYF; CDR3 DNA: TGTGCCAGCAGTGGGGACAGGGATAGCATTCAGTACTTC
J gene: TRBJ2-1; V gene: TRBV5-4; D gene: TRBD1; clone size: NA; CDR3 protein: CASSFPTGGIKNEQFF; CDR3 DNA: TGTGCCAGCAGCTTCCCGACAGGGGGCATTAAAAATGAGCAGTTCTTC
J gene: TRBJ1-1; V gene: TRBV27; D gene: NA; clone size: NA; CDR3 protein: CASSPRLGQVNTEAFF; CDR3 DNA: TGTGCCAGCAGTCCGAGACTGGGACAAGTAAACACTGAAGCTTTCTTT
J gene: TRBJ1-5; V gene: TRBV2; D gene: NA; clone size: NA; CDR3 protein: CASSVSTGRQPQHF; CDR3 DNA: TGTGCCAGCAGTGTATCAACAGGGCGGCAGCCCCAGCATTTT
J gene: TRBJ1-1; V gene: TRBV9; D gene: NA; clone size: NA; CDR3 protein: CASSVGAGWDTEAFF; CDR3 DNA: TGTGCCAGCAGCGTAGGCGCAGGGTGGGACACTGAAGCTTTCTTT
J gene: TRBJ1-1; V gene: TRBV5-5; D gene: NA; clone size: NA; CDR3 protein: CASSLQVGTEAFF; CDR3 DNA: TGTGCCAGCAGCTTACAGGTTGGCACTGAAGCTTTCTTT
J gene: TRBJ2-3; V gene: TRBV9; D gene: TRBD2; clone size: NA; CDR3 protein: CASSVELAADTQYF; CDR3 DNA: TGTGCCAGCAGCGTAGAGCTAGCGGCAGATACGCAGTATTTT
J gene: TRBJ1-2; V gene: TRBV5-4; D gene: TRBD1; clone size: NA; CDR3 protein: CASSVGQGGQNGYTF; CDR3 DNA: TGTGCCAGCAGCGTAGGACAGGGGGGGCAAAATGGCTACACCTTC
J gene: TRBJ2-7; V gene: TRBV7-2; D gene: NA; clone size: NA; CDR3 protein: CASSSGRGPYYEQYF; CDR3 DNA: TGTGCCAGCAGCAGTGGGCGGGGGCCCTACTACGAGCAGTACTTC
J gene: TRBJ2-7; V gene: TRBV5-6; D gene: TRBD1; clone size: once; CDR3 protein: CASSLEARDRGGHEQYF; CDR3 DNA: TGTGCCAGCAGCTTGGAAGCGCGGGACAGGGGAGGGCACGAGCAGTACTTC
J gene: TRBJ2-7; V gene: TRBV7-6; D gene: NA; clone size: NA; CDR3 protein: CASSLGAVVHEQYF; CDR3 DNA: TGTGCCAGCAGCTTAGGAGCTGTGGTCCACGAGCAGTACTTC
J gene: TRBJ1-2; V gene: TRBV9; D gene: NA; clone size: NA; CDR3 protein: CASSVYDAVTYGYTF; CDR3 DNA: TGTGCCAGCAGCGTATACGACGCGGTCACTTATGGCTACACCTTC
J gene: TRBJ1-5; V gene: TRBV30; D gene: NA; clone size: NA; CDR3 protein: CAWSVANSNQPQHF; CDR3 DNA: TGTGCCTGGAGTGTAGCAAATAGCAATCAGCCCCAGCATTTT
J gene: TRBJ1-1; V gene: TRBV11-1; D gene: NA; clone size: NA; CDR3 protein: CASSLRGGRTNTEAFF; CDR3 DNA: TGTGCCAGCAGCTTAAGGGGGGGGCGAACGAACACTGAAGCTTTCTTT
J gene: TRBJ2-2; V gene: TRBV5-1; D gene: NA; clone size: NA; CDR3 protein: CASSLSITGSTGELFF; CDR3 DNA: TGCGCCAGCAGCTTGTCAATAACAGGGTCCACCGGGGAGCTGTTTTTT
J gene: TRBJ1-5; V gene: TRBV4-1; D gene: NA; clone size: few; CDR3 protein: CASSQVGGINQPQHF; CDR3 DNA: TGCGCCAGCAGCCAAGTAGGCGGGATAAATCAGCCCCAGCATTTT
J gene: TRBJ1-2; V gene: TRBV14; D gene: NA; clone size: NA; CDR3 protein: CASSPQGTLGYTF; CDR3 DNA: TGTGCCAGCAGCCCACAGGGTACTTTAGGCTACACCTTC
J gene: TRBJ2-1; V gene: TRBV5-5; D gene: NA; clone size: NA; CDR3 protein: CASSLAPGNQAGEQFF; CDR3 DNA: TGTGCCAGCAGCTTGGCCCCGGGAAACCAAGCGGGTGAGCAGTTCTTC
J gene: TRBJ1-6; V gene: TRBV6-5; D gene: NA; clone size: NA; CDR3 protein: CASRPGSSNSPLHF; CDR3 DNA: TGTGCCAGCAGACCGGGTAGTTCCAATTCACCCCTCCACTTT
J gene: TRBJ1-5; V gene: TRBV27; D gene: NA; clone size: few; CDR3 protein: CASSPQGQPQHF; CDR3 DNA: TGTGCCAGCAGTCCCCAGGGCCAGCCCCAGCATTTT
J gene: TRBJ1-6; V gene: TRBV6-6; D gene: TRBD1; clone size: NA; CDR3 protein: CASSRPDRNYSPLHF; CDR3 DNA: TGTGCCAGCAGTCGGCCGGACAGGAATTATTCACCCCTCCACTTT
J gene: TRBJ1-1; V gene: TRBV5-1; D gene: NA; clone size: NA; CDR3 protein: CASREDSLNTEAFF; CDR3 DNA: TGCGCCAGCAGGGAGGACAGTCTGAACACTGAAGCTTTCTTT
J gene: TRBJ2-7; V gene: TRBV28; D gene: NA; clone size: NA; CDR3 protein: CASSSRRGADEQYF; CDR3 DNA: TGTGCCAGCAGTTCCAGGCGCGGGGCCGACGAGCAGTACTTC
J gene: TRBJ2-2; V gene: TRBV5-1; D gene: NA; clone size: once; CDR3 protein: CASRAALVGTGELFF; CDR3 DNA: TGCGCCAGCCGAGCGGCACTAGTTGGGACCGGGGAGCTGTTTTTT